This T cell receptor (beta chain) comes out of a study of Ad26.COV2.S vaccination and SARS-CoV-2 variants. Overall study context: Ad26.COV2.S shots went into the muscle once or twice, 56 days apart.

Sequencing used immunoSEQ multiplex PCR; TCRdb keeps in-frame clones, though not all of them. Found here are over 450,000 clones, 80% to 90% of them singletons; the top ten hold about 1.5%. The treatment was: around 19 received Ad26.COV2.S at low or high dose, single or two shots; roughly 5 received placebo; per-sample allocation not given. After the first vaccine or placebo injection, samples were drawn on day 63. Donation came from an adult in Boston who was aged 18-55 years. Study-wide findings and caveats: Vaccinated individuals (as opposed to placebo recipients) had higher spike-specific TCR breadth.

Regarding this clone: Its matching antigen is unknown.

CDR3 size: 14 residues. Trimming took off 6 bases at V and 8 bases at J, with 17 bases between the two ends. Per the germline V gene, CDR1 is SNHLY and CDR2 is FYNNEI. Material: peripheral blood, obtained in a trial of Ad26.COV2.S vaccine versus placebo. This clonotype was obtained from a person aged 18 to 59 who received the Ad26.COV2.S COVID-19 vaccine or a placebo. The chain carries TRBV2 and TRBJ2-1; D unclear. The CDR3 here is CASSLATTSYEQFF. The CDR3 DNA reads TGTGCCAGCAGCTTAGCTACTACGTCTTATGAGCAGTTCTTC.